This TCR beta chain comes out of a study of naive CD8 T cells in extremely preterm neonates. Study-wide results and caveats: Preterm infants showed shorter CDR3s, fewer N additions and less trimming than older groups. Term neonates under 0.5%, young children about 0.029%, adults 0.0075% to 0.01%; preterm neonates shared roughly 2.7%. Limitations included small sample size and variable preterm productive templates.

Sorting kept Annexin V-negative CD3+CD8+CD45RA+CCR7+ naive T cells. The protocol was immunoSEQ multiplex PCR, while the TCRdb copy is restricted to in-frame clones and leaves out a portion. In the table there are about 5,300 clones, around 97% of which are singletons. Worth noting for this clone: Its target is unknown. The junction departs from germline at one end; a sequencing error may be responsible. The sample holds other DNA sequences that translate to the same CDR3.

Germline CDR1 and CDR2: MNHNS and SASEGT. This CDR3 is 14 amino acids long. The sample consisted of naive CD8+ T cells from blood. This chain uses TRBV6-1 with TRBJ1-6; no definite D call. The receptor was isolated from a human donor in good health. CDR3 residues: CASTPGKASSPLHF. The CDR3 DNA is TGTGCCAGCACCCCGGGGAAAGCTAGTTCACCTCTCCACTTT.